This paragraph covers one T cell receptor beta chain sequence. These data are taken from a study of blood T cell repertoires in COVID-19. Overall study context: Spain, Italy and the United States supplied samples that represented acute and convalescent COVID-19.

This CDR3 is 16 amino acids long. V lost 3 bases, J lost 0 bases, and 15 bases lay in between. The germline V gene encodes CDR1 SGHRS and CDR2 YFSETQ. Everyone who took part was roughly 18 to 89 years old, and they came from about two dozen US areas. As originally analysed: Estimation of nucleated cell counts was performed using reference gene primer amplification. TCRdb's table, derived via immunoSEQ multiplex PCR, lists solely in-frame clones and lacks some. V and J calls and clone size are those listed in that table; D and trimming were worked out from the DNA. The table lists about 300,000 clones, 85% of them singletons.

The sequencing input was PBMCs or T cells enriched from blood (not recorded which). The chain has TRBV5-1 and TRBJ1-1; D not certain. The sequence was collected from a woman younger than 45 who had been exposed to COVID-19. The CDR3 DNA is TGCGCCAGCAGCTGGTGGCGAGACACAGTGAACACTGAAGCTTTCTTT. It codes for CASSWWRDTVNTEAFF.